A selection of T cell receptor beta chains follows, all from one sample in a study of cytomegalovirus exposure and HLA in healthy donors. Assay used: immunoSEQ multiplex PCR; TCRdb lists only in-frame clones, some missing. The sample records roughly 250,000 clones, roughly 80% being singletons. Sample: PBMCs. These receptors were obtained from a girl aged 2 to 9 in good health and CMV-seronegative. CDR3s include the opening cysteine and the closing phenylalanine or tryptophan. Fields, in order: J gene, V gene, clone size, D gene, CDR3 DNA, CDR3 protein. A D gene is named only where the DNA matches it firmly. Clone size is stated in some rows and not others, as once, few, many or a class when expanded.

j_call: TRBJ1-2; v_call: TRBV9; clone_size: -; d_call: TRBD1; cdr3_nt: TGTGCCAGCAGCGTGGCCCCACAGGGGGCAGGGGAGAGCGGCTACACCTTC; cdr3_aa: CASSVAPQGAGESGYTF
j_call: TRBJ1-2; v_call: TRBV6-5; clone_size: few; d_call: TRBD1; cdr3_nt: TGTGCCAGCAGTTACGGACAGGGGGTGGGCTATGGCTACACCTTC; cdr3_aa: CASSYGQGVGYGYTF
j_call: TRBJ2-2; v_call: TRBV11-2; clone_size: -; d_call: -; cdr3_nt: TGTGCCAGCAGCCGACTCTCGCCCCTGATCAACACCGGGGAGCTGTTTTTT; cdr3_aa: CASSRLSPLINTGELFF
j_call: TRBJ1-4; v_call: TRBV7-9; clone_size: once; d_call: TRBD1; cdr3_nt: TGTGCCAGCAGCTTTTACAGGGGGGCAGGTGAAAAACTGTTTTTT; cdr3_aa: CASSFYRGAGEKLFF
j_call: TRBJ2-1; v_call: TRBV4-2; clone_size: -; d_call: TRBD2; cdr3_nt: TGTGCCAGCAGCCAATCATTAGCGGGAGGGTCCTACAATGAGCAGTTCTTC; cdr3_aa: CASSQSLAGGSYNEQFF
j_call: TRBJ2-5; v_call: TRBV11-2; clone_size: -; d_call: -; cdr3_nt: TGTGCCAGCAGCTTCCGACTTTACGAAGAGACCCAGTACTTC; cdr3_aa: CASSFRLYEETQYF
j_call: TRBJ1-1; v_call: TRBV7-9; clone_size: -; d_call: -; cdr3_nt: TGTGCCAGCAGCTTAGTCAATGAAGCTTTCTTT; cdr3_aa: CASSLVNEAFF
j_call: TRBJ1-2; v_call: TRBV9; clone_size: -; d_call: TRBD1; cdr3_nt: TGTGCCAGGGCTAGACAGGGGGCTCGGGGCTACACCTTC; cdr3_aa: CARARQGARGYTF
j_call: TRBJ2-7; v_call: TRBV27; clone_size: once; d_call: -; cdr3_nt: TGTGCCAGCAGTTTCAAGGGGACTTCCTTCTACGAGCAGTACTTC; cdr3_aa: CASSFKGTSFYEQYF
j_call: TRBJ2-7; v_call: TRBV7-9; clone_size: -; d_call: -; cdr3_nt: TGTGCCAGCAGCTTAGCGGGGAGATGGGCCTACGAGCAGTACTTC; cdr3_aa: CASSLAGRWAYEQYF
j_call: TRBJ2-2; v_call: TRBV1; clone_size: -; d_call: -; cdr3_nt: TGCACCAGCAGCCTAATGGCAAAAGTTTTGAACACCGGGGAGCTGTTTTTT; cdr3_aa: CTSSLMAKVLNTGELFF
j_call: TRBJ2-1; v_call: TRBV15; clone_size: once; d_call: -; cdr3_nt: TGTGCCACCAGCAGAGATAGTTCGGGGGAGAATCTAGCGTCGCAGTTCTTC; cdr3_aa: CATSRDSSGENLASQFF
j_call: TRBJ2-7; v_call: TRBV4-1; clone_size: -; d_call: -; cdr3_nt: TGCGCCAGCAGCCAAGCCCAGGGGAGCTACGAGCAGTACTTC; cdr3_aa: CASSQAQGSYEQYF
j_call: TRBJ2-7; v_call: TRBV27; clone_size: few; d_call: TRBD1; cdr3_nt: TGTGCCAGCAGTCCGATGGACAGGACGACCTACGAGCAGTACTTC; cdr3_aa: CASSPMDRTTYEQYF
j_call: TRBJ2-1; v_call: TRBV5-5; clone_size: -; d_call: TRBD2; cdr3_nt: TGTGCCAGCAGCTTTCGCGGGGGGAGGTACAATGAGCAGTTCTTC; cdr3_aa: CASSFRGGRYNEQFF
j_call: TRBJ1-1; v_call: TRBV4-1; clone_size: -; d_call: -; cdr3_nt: TGCGCCAGCAGCCAAGATACGCGGGGGAACTCTGAGACTTTCTTT; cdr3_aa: CASSQDTRGNSETFF
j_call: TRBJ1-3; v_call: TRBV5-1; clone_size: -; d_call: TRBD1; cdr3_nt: TGCGCCAGCAGCTTGACAGGGGTTGGAAACACCATATATTTT; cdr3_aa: CASSLTGVGNTIYF
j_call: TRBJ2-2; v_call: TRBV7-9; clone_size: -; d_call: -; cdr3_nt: TGTTCCAGCAGCTTACACGGGGAGCTGTTTTTT; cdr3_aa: CSSSLHGELFF
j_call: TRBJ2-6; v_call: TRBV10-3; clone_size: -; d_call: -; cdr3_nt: TGTGCCATCAGTGAGGAGCCTACCGGGGCCAACGTCCTGACTTTC; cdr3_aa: CAISEEPTGANVLTF
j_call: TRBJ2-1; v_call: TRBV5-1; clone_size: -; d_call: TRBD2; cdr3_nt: TGCGCCAGCAGCTTGGCCAGGGGACTAGGGAGATACAATGAGCAGTTCTTC; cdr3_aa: CASSLARGLGRYNEQFF
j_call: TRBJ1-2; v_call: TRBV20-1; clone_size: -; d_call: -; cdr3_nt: TGCAGGCTCCGAGAAACCTATGGCTACACCTTC; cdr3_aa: CRLRETYGYTF
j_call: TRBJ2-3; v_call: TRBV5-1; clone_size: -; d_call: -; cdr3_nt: TGCGCCAGCAGCTTGGTTCAGGGAACAGATACGCAGTATTTT; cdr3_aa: CASSLVQGTDTQYF
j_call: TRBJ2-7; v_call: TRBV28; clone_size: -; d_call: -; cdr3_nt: TGTGCCAGCAGTACCAGGCAGGGCCACGAGCAGTACTTC; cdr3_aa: CASSTRQGHEQYF
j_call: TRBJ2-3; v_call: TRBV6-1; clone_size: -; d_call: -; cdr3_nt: TGTGCCAGCAGTGAAGGAAATTCATGGCTAGCGATGTCAACAGATACGCAGTATTTT; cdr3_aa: CASSEGNSWLAMSTDTQYF
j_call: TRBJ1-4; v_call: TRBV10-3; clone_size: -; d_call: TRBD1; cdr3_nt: TGTGCCATCAGCCCTACAGGGGCGGAAGAAAAACTGTTTTTT; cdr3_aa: CAISPTGAEEKLFF
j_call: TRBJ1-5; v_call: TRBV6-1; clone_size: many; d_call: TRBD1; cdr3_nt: TGTGCCAGCAGCGACAGGGATTATAGCAATCAGCCCCAGCATTTT; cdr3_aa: CASSDRDYSNQPQHF
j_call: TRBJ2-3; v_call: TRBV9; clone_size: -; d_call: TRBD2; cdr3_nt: TGTGCCAGCAGCGTAGGGCTAGCGGGCACAGATACGCAGTATTTT; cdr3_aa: CASSVGLAGTDTQYF